A selection of T cell receptor beta chains follows, all from one sample in a study of control samples from healthy donors and cancer patients. The method was immunoSEQ multiplex PCR; TCRdb's version includes in-frame clones alone and lacks a portion of them. The table includes about 75,000 clones, 94% detected once. Specimen: blood. Every receptor here comes from a woman in her forties in good health. CDR3s include the opening cysteine and the closing phenylalanine or tryptophan. The order of the fields is D gene, V gene, J gene, CDR3 protein. A D gene is named only where the DNA matches it firmly.

d_call: -; v_call: TRBV6-1; j_call: TRBJ1-5; cdr3_aa: CASSVTVSKSNQPQHF
d_call: -; v_call: TRBV25-1; j_call: TRBJ1-1; cdr3_aa: CASSELRRGWTEAFF
d_call: TRBD1; v_call: TRBV15; j_call: TRBJ2-3; cdr3_aa: CATSVGQGGLADTQYF
d_call: -; v_call: TRBV24-1; j_call: TRBJ2-5; cdr3_aa: CATSGGVHQETQYF
d_call: -; v_call: TRBV5-1; j_call: TRBJ2-3; cdr3_aa: CASSLGAEGHGTDTQYF
d_call: -; v_call: TRBV7-9; j_call: TRBJ2-1; cdr3_aa: CASSAILDYNEQFF
d_call: TRBD1; v_call: TRBV7-9; j_call: TRBJ2-7; cdr3_aa: CASSPTQGAINYEQYF
d_call: -; v_call: TRBV6-2/TRBV6-3; j_call: TRBJ1-4; cdr3_aa: CASSSPQKNEKLFF
d_call: -; v_call: TRBV6-2/TRBV6-3; j_call: TRBJ2-7; cdr3_aa: CASSYSSNPISYEQYF
d_call: TRBD1; v_call: TRBV7-2; j_call: TRBJ1-4; cdr3_aa: CASSSGQGGSNEKLFF
d_call: TRBD1; v_call: TRBV28; j_call: TRBJ2-2; cdr3_aa: CASSFSGGFNTGELFF